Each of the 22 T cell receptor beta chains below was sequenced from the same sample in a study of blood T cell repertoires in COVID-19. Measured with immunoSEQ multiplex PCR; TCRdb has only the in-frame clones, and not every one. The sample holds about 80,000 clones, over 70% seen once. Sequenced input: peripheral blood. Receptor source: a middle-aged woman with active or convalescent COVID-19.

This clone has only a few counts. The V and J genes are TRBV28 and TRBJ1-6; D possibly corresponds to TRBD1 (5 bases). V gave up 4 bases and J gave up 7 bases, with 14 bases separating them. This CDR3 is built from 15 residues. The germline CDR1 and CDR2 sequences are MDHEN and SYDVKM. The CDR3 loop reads CASSSGDSPNSPLHF. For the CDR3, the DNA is TGTGCCAGCAGTTCGGGAGACAGCCCCAATTCACCCCTCCACTTT.

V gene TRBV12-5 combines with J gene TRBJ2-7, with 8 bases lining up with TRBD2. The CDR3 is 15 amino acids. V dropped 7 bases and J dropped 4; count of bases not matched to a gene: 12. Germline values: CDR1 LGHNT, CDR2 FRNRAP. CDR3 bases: TGTGCTAGTGCTCGTGGGACTAGTGGGTTTTACGAGCAGTACTTC. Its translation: CASARGTSGFYEQYF.

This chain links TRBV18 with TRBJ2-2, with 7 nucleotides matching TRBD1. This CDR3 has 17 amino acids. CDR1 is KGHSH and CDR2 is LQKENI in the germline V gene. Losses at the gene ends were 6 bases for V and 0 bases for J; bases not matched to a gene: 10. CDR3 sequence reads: CASSPIPGTANTGELFF. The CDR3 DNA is TGTGCCAGCTCGCCAATACCCGGGACAGCGAACACCGGGGAGCTGTTTTTT.

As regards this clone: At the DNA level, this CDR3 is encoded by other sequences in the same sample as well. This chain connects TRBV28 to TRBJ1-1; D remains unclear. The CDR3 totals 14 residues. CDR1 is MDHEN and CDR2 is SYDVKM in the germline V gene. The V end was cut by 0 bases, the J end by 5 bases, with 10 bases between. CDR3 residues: CASSLWRSNTEAFF. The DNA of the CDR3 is TGTGCCAGCAGTTTATGGCGGTCGAATACTGAAGCTTTCTTT.

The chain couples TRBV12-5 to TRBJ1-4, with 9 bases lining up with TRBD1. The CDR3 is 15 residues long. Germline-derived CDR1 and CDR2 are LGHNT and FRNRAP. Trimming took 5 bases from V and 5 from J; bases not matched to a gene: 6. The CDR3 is CASGQGQGWNEKLFF. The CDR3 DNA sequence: TGTGCTAGTGGTCAGGGACAGGGCTGGAATGAAAAACTGTTTTTT.

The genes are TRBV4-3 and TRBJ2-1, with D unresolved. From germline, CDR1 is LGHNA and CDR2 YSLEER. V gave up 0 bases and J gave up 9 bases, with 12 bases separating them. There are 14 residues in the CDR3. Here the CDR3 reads CASSQDLASIEQFF. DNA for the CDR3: TGCGCCAGCAGCCAAGATTTAGCAAGTATTGAGCAGTTCTTC.

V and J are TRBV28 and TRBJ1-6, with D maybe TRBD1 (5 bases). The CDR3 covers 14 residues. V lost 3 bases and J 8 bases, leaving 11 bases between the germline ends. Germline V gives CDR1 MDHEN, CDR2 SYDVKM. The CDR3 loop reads CASSLGQGHSPLHF. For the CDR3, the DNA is TGTGCCAGCAGTTTGGGGCAGGGTCATTCACCCCTCCACTTT.

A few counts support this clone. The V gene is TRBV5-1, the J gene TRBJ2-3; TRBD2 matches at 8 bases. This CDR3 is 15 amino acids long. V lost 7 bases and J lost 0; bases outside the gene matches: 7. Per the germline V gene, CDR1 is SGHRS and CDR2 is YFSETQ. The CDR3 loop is CASGAGGTSTDTQYF. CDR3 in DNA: TGCGCCAGCGGGGCGGGAGGCACTAGCACAGATACGCAGTATTTT.

CDR3 DNA sequence: TGTGCCAGCAGCGTAGCTAGCGGGGGAATCCGGGGGACCCAGTACTTC. This encodes CASSVASGGIRGTQYF. This chain links TRBV9 with TRBJ2-5; the match to TRBD2 covers 10 bases. The CDR3 runs 16 residues. Per the germline V gene, CDR1 is SGDLS and CDR2 is YYNGEE. The V and J ends lost 0 bases and 7 bases, in that order; junction bases with no gene match: 9.

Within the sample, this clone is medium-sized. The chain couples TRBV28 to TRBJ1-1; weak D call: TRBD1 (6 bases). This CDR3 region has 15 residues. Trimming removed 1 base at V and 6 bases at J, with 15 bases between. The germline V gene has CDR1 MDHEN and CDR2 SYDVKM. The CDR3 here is CASSLSPGDGAEAFF. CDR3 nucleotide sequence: TGTGCCAGCAGTTTATCCCCAGGGGACGGGGCTGAAGCTTTCTTT.

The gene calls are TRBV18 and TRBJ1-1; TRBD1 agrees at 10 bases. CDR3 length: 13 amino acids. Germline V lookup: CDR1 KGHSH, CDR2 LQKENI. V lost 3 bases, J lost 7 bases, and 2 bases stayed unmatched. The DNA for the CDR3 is TGTGCCAGCTCACCTCGGGACAGGGGTGAAGCTTTCTTT. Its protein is CASSPRDRGEAFF.

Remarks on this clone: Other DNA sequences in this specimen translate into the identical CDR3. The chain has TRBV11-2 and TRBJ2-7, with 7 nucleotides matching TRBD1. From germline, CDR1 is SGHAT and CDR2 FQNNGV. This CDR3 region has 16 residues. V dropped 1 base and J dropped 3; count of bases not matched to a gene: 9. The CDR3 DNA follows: TGTGCCAGCAGCTTAGTAGGTGGGGACAGCTTCTACGAGCAGTACTTC. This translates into CASSLVGGDSFYEQYF. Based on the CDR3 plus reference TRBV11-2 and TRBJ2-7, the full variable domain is EAGVAQSPRYKIIEKRQSVAFWCNPISGHATLYWYQQILGQGPKLLIQFQNNGVVDDSQLPKDRFSAERLKGVDSTLKIQPAKLEDSAVYLCASSLVGGDSFYEQYFGPGTRLTVT.

CDR3 sequence: CASSLGWSESYGYTF. In DNA, the CDR3 is TGCGCCAGCAGCTTGGGCTGGTCTGAGAGCTATGGCTACACCTTC. V gene TRBV5-1 combines with J gene TRBJ1-2; no clear D gene. Trimming stripped 0 bases from V and 4 bases from J, with 13 bases between. Germline V lookup: CDR1 SGHRS, CDR2 YFSETQ. The CDR3 spans 15 residues.

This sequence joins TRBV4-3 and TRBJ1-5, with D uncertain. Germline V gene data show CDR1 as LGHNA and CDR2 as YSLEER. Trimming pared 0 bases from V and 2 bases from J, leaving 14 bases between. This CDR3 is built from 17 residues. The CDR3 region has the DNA TGCGCCAGCAGCCAAGATTTAATCCAGGCTGGCAATCAGCCCCAGCATTTT. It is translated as CASSQDLIQAGNQPQHF.

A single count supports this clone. Here the CDR3 reads CASSSQGGRETQYF. The CDR3 region has the DNA TGTGCCAGCAGCTCGCAGGGGGGACGGGAGACCCAGTACTTC. This chain uses TRBV7-3 with TRBJ2-5; D possibly corresponds to TRBD1 (7 bases). This CDR3 is 14 amino acids long. Looked up from germline, CDR1 is SGHTA and CDR2 is FQGTGA. V was cut by 4 bases and J by 5 bases, with 14 bases left in between.

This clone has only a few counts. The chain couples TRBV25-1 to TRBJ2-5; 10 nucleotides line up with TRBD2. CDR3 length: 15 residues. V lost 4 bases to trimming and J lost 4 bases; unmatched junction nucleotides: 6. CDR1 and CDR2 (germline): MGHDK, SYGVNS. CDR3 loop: CASSVSGGASETQYF. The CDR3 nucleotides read TGTGCCAGCAGTGTAAGCGGGGGGGCCTCAGAGACCCAGTACTTC.

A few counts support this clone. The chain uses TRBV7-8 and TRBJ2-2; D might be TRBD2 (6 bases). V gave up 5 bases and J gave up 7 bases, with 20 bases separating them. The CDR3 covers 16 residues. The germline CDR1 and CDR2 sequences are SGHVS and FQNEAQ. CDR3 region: CASSRDWAGESGELFF. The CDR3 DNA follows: TGTGCCAGCAGCAGGGACTGGGCTGGGGAGAGCGGGGAGCTGTTTTTT.

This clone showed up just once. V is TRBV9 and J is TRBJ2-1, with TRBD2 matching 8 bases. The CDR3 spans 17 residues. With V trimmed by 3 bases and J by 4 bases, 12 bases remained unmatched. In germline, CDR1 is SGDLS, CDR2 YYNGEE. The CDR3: CASSASYGSGGYNEQFF. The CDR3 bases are TGTGCCAGCAGCGCATCTTATGGGAGCGGGGGTTACAATGAGCAGTTCTTC.

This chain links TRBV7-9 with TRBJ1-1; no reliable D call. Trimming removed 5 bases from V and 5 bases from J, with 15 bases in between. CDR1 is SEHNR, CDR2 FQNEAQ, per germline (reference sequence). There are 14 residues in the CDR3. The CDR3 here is CASSGWQLLTEAFF. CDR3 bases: TGTGCCAGCAGCGGTTGGCAGTTGTTAACTGAAGCTTTCTTT.

Written as DNA, the CDR3 is TGTGCCACCAGTGATCCCATCGTGCGCAATGAGCAGTTCTTC. This sequence encodes CATSDPIVRNEQFF. V gene TRBV24-1 combines with J gene TRBJ2-1; D is ambiguous. The CDR3 is 14 residues long. Germline V gives CDR1 KGHDR, CDR2 SFDVKD. V was pared by 3 bases and J by 6 bases, with 11 bases between.

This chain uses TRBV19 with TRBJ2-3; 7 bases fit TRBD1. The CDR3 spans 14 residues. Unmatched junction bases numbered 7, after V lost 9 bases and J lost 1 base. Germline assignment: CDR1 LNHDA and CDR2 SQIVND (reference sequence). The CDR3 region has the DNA TGTGCCAGCGAGACAGGGTGGCGCACAGATACGCAGTATTTT. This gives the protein CASETGWRTDTQYF.

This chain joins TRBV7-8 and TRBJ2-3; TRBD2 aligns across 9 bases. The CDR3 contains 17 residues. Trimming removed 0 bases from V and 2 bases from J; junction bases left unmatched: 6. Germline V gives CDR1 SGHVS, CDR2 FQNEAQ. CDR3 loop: CASSLAPSGDSTDTQYF. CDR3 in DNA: TGTGCCAGCAGCTTAGCGCCTAGCGGGGACTCCACAGATACGCAGTATTTT.